The present TCR beta chain was sequenced within a study of blood T cell repertoires in COVID-19. The overall study: The origin of the acute and convalescent COVID-19 samples was the United States, Italy and Spain. Sources were T cells, B-cell-depleted T cells, or PBMCs; the material itself was cDNA or gDNA.

The authors' processing: Estimated nucleated cell counts came from reference gene primer amplification. Sequencing was performed with immunoSEQ multiplex PCR; in TCRdb, only in-frame clones are kept and a portion is missing. The V and J calls and clone size were taken over from that table, and D and trimming were inferred from the DNA. The data show 70,000 to 95,000 clones, with about 80% seen just once and around 12% held by the top ten. Germline assignment: CDR1 KGHSH and CDR2 LQKENI. V lost 0 bases to trimming and J lost 0 bases, with 12 bases between them. The CDR3 is made up of 17 amino acids. This chain uses TRBV18 with TRBJ2-1, with D perhaps TRBD2 (6 bases). This TCR derives from a woman aged 40 to 50 with active or convalescent COVID-19. The material sequenced was peripheral blood. The CDR3 sequence: CASSPPEGKSSYNEQFF. The CDR3 DNA follows: TGTGCCAGCTCACCACCGGAGGGAAAGAGCTCCTACAATGAGCAGTTCTTC. Together with reference TRBV18 and TRBJ2-1, the CDR3 gives the full variable domain: NAGVMQNPRHLVRRRGQEARLRCSPMKGHSHVYWYRQLPEEGLKFMVYLQKENIIDESGMPKERFSAEFPKEGPSILRIQQVVRGDSAAYFCASSPPEGKSSYNEQFFGPGTRLTVL.